These T cell receptor beta chains were read from a single sample in a study of cytomegalovirus exposure and HLA in healthy donors. Generated by immunoSEQ multiplex PCR, the TCRdb table keeps only in-frame clones and is missing some. The sample has about 170,000 clones; more than 80% are singletons. The sample taken for sequencing was PBMCs. These receptors were obtained from a young woman in good health and CMV-seronegative. Both conserved end residues are part of each CDR3. Each record gives: V gene, J gene, clone size, D gene, CDR3 protein, CDR3 DNA. The D gene is left open where the match is weak. Clone size is shown for a subset of rows, as once, few, many or a class of expanded clone.

TRBV11-1	TRBJ2-5	.	.	CASSRNREETQYF	TGTGCCAGCAGCCGGAACAGGGAGGAGACCCAGTACTTC
TRBV28	TRBJ2-7	.	.	CASSSVRQYF	TGTGCCAGCAGTAGCGTGAGGCAGTACTTC
TRBV19	TRBJ2-6	.	TRBD1	CASSMATGAGANVLTF	TGTGCCAGTAGTATGGCTACAGGGGCCGGGGCCAACGTCCTGACTTTC
TRBV6-1	TRBJ1-5	.	TRBD1	CASTGQGGNQPQHF	TGTGCCAGCACAGGACAGGGAGGCAATCAGCCCCAGCATTTT
TRBV7-8	TRBJ1-6	.	TRBD1	CASAHQGAPLHF	TGTGCCAGCGCCCATCAGGGGGCACCCCTCCACTTT
TRBV2	TRBJ2-5	.	.	CASRWYGETQYF	TGTGCCAGCCGGTGGTATGGAGAGACCCAGTACTTC
TRBV27	TRBJ1-2	once	TRBD1	CASSSRQGAQNYGYTF	TGTGCCAGCAGTTCCCGACAGGGGGCGCAGAACTATGGCTACACCTTC
TRBV2	TRBJ2-2	.	TRBD1	CASSLDRGTGELFF	TGTGCCAGCAGCCTAGACAGGGGCACCGGGGAGCTGTTTTTT
TRBV28	TRBJ2-3	.	.	CASSSGTFTDTQYF	TGTGCCAGCAGTTCCGGGACTTTCACAGATACGCAGTATTTT
TRBV11-3	TRBJ2-3	once	.	CASSSRLADTQYF	TGTGCCAGCAGCTCCAGGCTAGCGGATACGCAGTATTTT
TRBV11-2	TRBJ2-5	.	.	CASTALATETQYF	TGTGCCAGCACCGCACTAGCTACGGAGACCCAGTACTTC
TRBV9	TRBJ2-1	.	TRBD2	CASSQGLAVQNEQFF	TGTGCCAGCAGCCAGGGACTAGCGGTACAAAATGAGCAGTTCTTC
TRBV14	TRBJ2-7	.	.	CASSHRVRDEQYF	TGTGCCAGCAGTCACAGGGTACGGGACGAGCAGTACTTC
TRBV28	TRBJ2-5	.	TRBD1	CASSFPGTGDQETQYF	TGTGCCAGCAGTTTCCCCGGGACAGGGGATCAAGAGACCCAGTACTTC
TRBV29-1	TRBJ2-1	once	.	CSVVHALASNEQFF	TGCAGCGTTGTCCATGCCCTAGCGTCCAATGAGCAGTTCTTC
TRBV5-4	TRBJ2-2	few	TRBD2	CASSVRSGITGELFF	TGTGCCAGCAGCGTGAGGAGCGGGATTACCGGGGAGCTGTTTTTT
TRBV7-8	TRBJ2-7	.	.	CASSLQDSRVSYEQYF	TGTGCCAGCAGCTTACAGGACAGCCGGGTCTCCTACGAGCAGTACTTC
TRBV5-1	TRBJ2-1	.	TRBD2	CASSLEGTSGDIDNEQFF	TGCGCCAGCAGCTTGGAAGGGACTAGCGGGGATATAGACAATGAGCAGTTCTTC
TRBV6-4	TRBJ2-3	.	.	CASSDSGSSQYF	TGTGCCAGCAGTGACTCGGGCAGCTCCCAGTATTTT
TRBV7-6	TRBJ1-4	.	.	CASSLGAATNEKLFF	TGTGCCAGCAGCTTAGGGGCAGCAACTAATGAAAAACTGTTTTTT
TRBV4-1	TRBJ2-1	.	.	CASSHPPASETYNEQFF	TGCGCCAGCAGCCATCCTCCCGCTAGCGAGACGTACAATGAGCAGTTCTTC
TRBV19	TRBJ1-2	.	.	CASSIPAGNYGYTF	TGTGCCAGTAGTATACCGGCAGGCAACTATGGCTACACCTTC
TRBV19	TRBJ1-5	.	.	CASGPGSQPQHF	TGTGCCAGTGGTCCCGGGAGTCAGCCCCAGCATTTT
TRBV11-2	TRBJ2-1	.	.	CASSLDQVFGNDNEQFF	TGTGCCAGCAGCTTAGATCAGGTCTTCGGGAACGACAATGAGCAGTTCTTC
TRBV10-3	TRBJ2-3	.	.	CAISGGGGTDTQYF	TGTGCCATCAGTGGCGGGGGCGGCACAGATACGCAGTATTTT
TRBV6-5	TRBJ2-7	.	TRBD1	CASSSIQQGGIYEQYF	TGTGCCAGCAGTTCCATCCAACAGGGGGGAATCTACGAGCAGTACTTC